The 21 T cell receptor beta chains presented below share a single source sample, sequenced in a study of regulatory T cells in long-lasting Graves disease. Library construction for TCR beta used iRepertoire HTBI primers and Arm-PCR of CDR3 regions. TCRdb reprocessed the multiplex PCR reads with MiXCR, giving one entry per CDR3 protein. The top ten hold around a tenth of the sample, which has 350,000 to 500,000 distinct CDR3 sequences, 16% seen once. Time point of the sample: newly diagnosed GD, antithyroid drugs for less than 3 months. Generation of the TCR library employed RNA extracted from PBMCs. These same data were also listed under a study on T cells in Graves' hyperthyroidism and ophthalmopathy.

The sample consisted of peripheral blood mononuclear cells (PBMCs), taken at new diagnosis, from a patient treated with antithyroid drugs. The receptor set was obtained from a woman aged 30 to 39 with Graves disease.

In this sample, this clonotype turned up a few times. A read error may produce the germline difference seen at one junction end. The chain uses TRBV5-1 and TRBJ2-1; 8 bases match TRBD1. Germline V lookup: CDR1 SGHRS, CDR2 YFSETQ. This CDR3 is 16 amino acids long. The CDR3 is CASSTDPQGAHNKQFF. CDR3 coding DNA: TGCGCCAGCAGCACGGATCCGCAGGGGGCCCACAATAAGCAGTTCTTC.

Worth noting for this clonotype: Given a far larger clone just one base away, this is likely a sequencing read error. The rearrangement joins TRBV7-8 to TRBJ2-3; TRBD2 agrees at 13 bases. V lost 8 bases, J lost 8 bases, and 10 bases stayed unmatched. This CDR3 spans 15 amino acids. The V gene's germline CDR1 is SGHVS and CDR2 FQNEAQ. The CDR3, as DNA: TGTGCCAGCGCAAGGACTAGCGGGAGTGTAGGTACGCAGTATTTT. Protein product: CASARTSGSVGTQYF.

There are many counts of this clonotype. The chain has TRBV14 and TRBJ2-7; TRBD2 agrees at 7 bases. The trim removed 4 bases at V and 0 bases at J, leaving 12 bases unmatched. This CDR3 region has 17 residues. The V gene's germline CDR1 is SGHDN and CDR2 FVKESK. CDR3 in DNA: TGTGCCAGCAGCCCCACCTTTGCGGGAGCGAGCTCCTACGAGCAGTACTTC. Amino acid sequence: CASSPTFAGASSYEQYF.

This clonotype was counted only a few times. The chain is built from TRBV12-5 and TRBJ2-5, with no clear D. This CDR3 spans 14 amino acids. The V gene's germline CDR1 is LGHNT and CDR2 FRNRAP. V was shortened by 6 bases and J by 0 bases, with 11 bases between the two germline ends. The chain's CDR3 is CASGPGWNQETQYF. The CDR3, as DNA: TGTGCTAGTGGCCCCGGGTGGAACCAAGAGACCCAGTACTTC.

This clonotype was detected a few times. This chain's CDR3 is CASKGGTSGNLYEQYF. The CDR3 bases are TGTGCCAGCAAGGGGGGGACTAGCGGGAATCTCTACGAGCAGTACTTC. The chain links TRBV6-1 to TRBJ2-7; TRBD2 agrees at 13 bases. V lost 7 bases, J lost 3 bases, and 9 bases stayed unmatched. The germline CDR1 and CDR2 sequences are MNHNS and SASEGT. This CDR3 spans 16 amino acids.

This clonotype was counted many times. CDR3 DNA sequence: TGCAGTGCTCCTAGCCACTCCTACAATGAGCAGTTCTTC. It translates to CSAPSHSYNEQFF. The chain combines TRBV20-1 with TRBJ2-1; possible D gene TRBD2, 5 bases. Trimming pared 5 bases from V and 0 bases from J, leaving 8 bases between. Germline V CDR1 and CDR2: DFQATT, SNEGSKA (reference sequence). The CDR3 has 13 residues.

The sample holds many counts of this clonotype. The CDR3 sequence is CASSSGLALVAEQFF. CDR3 sequence (DNA): TGTGCCAGCAGCTCCGGACTAGCTCTTGTTGCTGAGCAGTTCTTC. The rearrangement uses TRBV7-2 and TRBJ2-1, with 8 bases that match TRBD2. The J segment lost 9 bases and the V segment lost 4 bases, leaving 11 bases of the junction unmatched. The germline V gene has CDR1 SGHTA and CDR2 FQGNSA. The CDR3 runs 15 residues.

This clonotype was counted many times. The chain couples TRBV3-1 to TRBJ2-5; 12 nucleotides agree with TRBD2. The CDR3 covers 16 residues. Per the germline V gene, CDR1 is LGHDT and CDR2 is YNNKEL (reference sequence). The J segment lost 5 bases and the V segment lost 4 bases, leaving 8 bases of the junction unmatched. This CDR3 is CASSRRLAGVGETQYF. CDR3 nucleotides: TGTGCCAGCAGCCGACGACTAGCGGGAGTCGGGGAGACCCAGTACTTC.

This clonotype appeared a few times. This rearrangement joins TRBV5-6 to TRBJ2-7; 11 positions agree with TRBD2. CDR1 SGHDT and CDR2 YYEEEE come from the germline V gene. CDR3 length: 15 residues. V trimming: 5 bases; J trimming: 2 bases; junction bases outside the gene matches: 6. The CDR3 DNA follows: TGTGCCAGCAGTGTACCGGGACTAGCGGCCTACGAGCAGTACTTC. Protein sequence: CASSVPGLAAYEQYF.

Many counts were recorded for this clonotype. Here the CDR3 DNA reads TGTGCCAGCAGTGAAGCGCAAGGGCAGCCCCAGCATTTT. Protein sequence: CASSEAQGQPQHF. This rearrangement joins TRBV2 to TRBJ1-5; no clear D gene. Trimming took 0 bases from V and 7 from J, leaving 7 bases between them. Germline CDR1 and CDR2: SNHLY and FYNNEI. The length of the CDR3 is 13 residues.

This clonotype was picked up many times. V usage is TRBV6-5 and J usage is TRBJ2-7, with TRBD1 matching over 8 bases. The length of the CDR3 is 15 residues. The trim removed 0 bases at V and 6 bases at J, leaving 7 bases unmatched. CDR1 MNHEY and CDR2 SVGAGI come from the germline V gene. This chain's CDR3 is CASSYSNQGASEQYF. The CDR3 nucleotides read TGTGCCAGCAGTTACTCGAATCAGGGGGCCAGCGAGCAGTACTTC.

This clonotype has ten or more counts. The chain joins TRBV7-2 to TRBJ2-5, with 7 positions matching TRBD1. The end of the DNA is better explained by TRBJ2-1, so the J call may be wrong. This CDR3 spans 15 amino acids. The germline gives CDR1 SGHTA, CDR2 FQGNSA. The CDR3 bases are TGTGCCAGCAGCCGACAGGGATCTCTCTACAATGAGCAGTTCTTC. Protein product: CASSRQGSLYNEQFF.

This clonotype was counted only a few times. The rearrangement uses TRBV5-1 and TRBJ1-6; D is uncertain. Trimming pared 4 bases from V and 7 bases from J, leaving 9 bases between. Germline CDR1 SGHRS, CDR2 YFSETQ. The CDR3 covers 13 residues. CDR3 sequence (DNA): TGCGCCAGCAGCCGGGAGAGAAATTCACCCCTCCACTTT. Translating it yields CASSRERNSPLHF.

The sample holds many counts of this clonotype. The genes are TRBV20-1 and TRBJ2-3; D is undetermined. There are 16 residues in the CDR3. Germline CDR1 reads DFQATT; CDR2 reads SNEGSKA (reference sequence). Trimming cost V 2 bases and J 2 bases, with 17 bases left between them. DNA for the CDR3: TGCAGTGCTAGACCCCTAAACGGAACCTTCACAGATACGCAGTATTTT. It yields the protein CSARPLNGTFTDTQYF.

This chain connects TRBV2 to TRBJ1-2, with 9 bases aligning to TRBD1. The ends lost 6 bases at V and 3 bases at J; junction bases unmatched: 5. The CDR3 is made up of 14 amino acids. Germline lookup yields CDR1 SNHLY and CDR2 FYNNEI. CDR3 coding DNA: TGTGCCAGCAGCCGACAGGGGGAACACTATGGCTACACCTTC. Translating it yields CASSRQGEHYGYTF.

In its sample, this clonotype was seen many times. The gene calls are TRBV6-2 or TRBV6-3 and TRBJ2-1; TRBD1 or TRBD2 may be the D gene (5 bases each). The CDR3 loop spans 14 amino acids. Germline CDR1 MNHEY, CDR2 SVGEGT. V lost 5 bases, J lost 3 bases, and 11 bases lay in between. The CDR3 bases are TGTGCCAGCAGTAGGGACCACCGCTACAATGAGCAGTTCTTC. Amino acid sequence: CASSRDHRYNEQFF.

The rearrangement joins TRBV3-1 to TRBJ1-1; D not resolved. Trimming shortened V by 3 bases and J by 1 base, and 12 bases separated the two germline ends. Germline values: CDR1 LGHDT, CDR2 YNNKEL (reference sequence). This CDR3 region has 15 residues. The CDR3 DNA reads as TGTGCCAGCAGCCACCCAAAGGGAGAGAACACTGAAGCTTTCTTT. This translates into CASSHPKGENTEAFF.

In its sample, this clonotype was seen a few times. A read error is possible here, since a much larger clone lies one base away. V is TRBV28 and J is TRBJ2-3, with no clear D. This CDR3 has 14 residues. Germline V gives CDR1 MDHEN, CDR2 SYDVKM. V shed 5 bases and J shed 5 bases, with 14 bases lying between them. In DNA, the CDR3 is TGTGCCAGCAGTGTCGGACCCTGGGAAGATACGCAGTATTTT. It codes for CASSVGPWEDTQYF.

This clonotype occurred many times. The chain links TRBV9 to TRBJ2-1; D is possibly TRBD1 (6 bases). V lost 0 bases to trimming and J lost 2 bases, with 12 bases between them. The length of the CDR3 is 16 residues. Germline CDR1 is SGDLS and CDR2 is YYNGEE. This chain's CDR3 is CASSVGIQGAYNEQFF. The CDR3 bases are TGTGCCAGCAGCGTAGGTATACAGGGCGCCTACAATGAGCAGTTCTTC.

Many counts were recorded for this clonotype. J is TRBJ1-6 and V is TRBV6-2 or TRBV6-3; D is perhaps TRBD1 (6 bases). The CDR3 totals 15 residues. V lost 2 bases to trimming and J lost 10 bases, with 15 bases between them. From germline, CDR1 is MNHEY and CDR2 SVGEGT. The CDR3 nucleotides read TGTGCCAGCAGTTACACAATGACGGGGGCCTCACCCCTCCACTTT. Translated: CASSYTMTGASPLHF.

The V gene is TRBV3-1, the J gene TRBJ2-2; the D gene is possibly TRBD2 (6 bases). The CDR3 extends over 14 amino acids. V gave up 2 bases and J gave up 8 bases, with 12 bases separating them. The germline V gene has CDR1 LGHDT and CDR2 YNNKEL (reference sequence). CDR3 bases: TGTGCCAGCAGCCAATCGGACTACAATGGGGAGCTGTTTTTT. Translation gives CASSQSDYNGELFF.